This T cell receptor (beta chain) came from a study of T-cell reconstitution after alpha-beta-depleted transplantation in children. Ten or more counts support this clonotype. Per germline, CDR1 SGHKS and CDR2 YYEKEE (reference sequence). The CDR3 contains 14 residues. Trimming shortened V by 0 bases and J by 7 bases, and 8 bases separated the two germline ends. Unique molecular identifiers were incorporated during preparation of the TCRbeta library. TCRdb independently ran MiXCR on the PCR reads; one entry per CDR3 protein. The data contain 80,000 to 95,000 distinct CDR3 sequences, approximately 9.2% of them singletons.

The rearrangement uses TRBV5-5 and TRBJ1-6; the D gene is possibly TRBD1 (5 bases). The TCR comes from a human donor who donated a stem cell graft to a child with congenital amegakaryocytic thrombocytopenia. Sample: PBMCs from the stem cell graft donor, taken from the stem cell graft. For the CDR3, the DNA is TGTGCCAGCAGCTTGGACGGGGGGAATTCACCCCTCCACTTT. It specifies CASSLDGGNSPLHF.